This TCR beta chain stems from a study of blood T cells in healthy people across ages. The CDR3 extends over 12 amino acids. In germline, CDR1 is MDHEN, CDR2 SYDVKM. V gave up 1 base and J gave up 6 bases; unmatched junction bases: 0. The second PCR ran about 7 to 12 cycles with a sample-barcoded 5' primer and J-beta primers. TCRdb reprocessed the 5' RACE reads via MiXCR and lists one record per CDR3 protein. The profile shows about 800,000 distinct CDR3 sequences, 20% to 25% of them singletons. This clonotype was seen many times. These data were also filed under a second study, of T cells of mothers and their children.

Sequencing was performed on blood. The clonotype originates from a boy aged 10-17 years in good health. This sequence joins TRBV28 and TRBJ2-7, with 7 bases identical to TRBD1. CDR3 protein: CASSLSGGEQYF. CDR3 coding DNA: TGTGCCAGCAGTTTATCAGGGGGCGAGCAGTACTTC.